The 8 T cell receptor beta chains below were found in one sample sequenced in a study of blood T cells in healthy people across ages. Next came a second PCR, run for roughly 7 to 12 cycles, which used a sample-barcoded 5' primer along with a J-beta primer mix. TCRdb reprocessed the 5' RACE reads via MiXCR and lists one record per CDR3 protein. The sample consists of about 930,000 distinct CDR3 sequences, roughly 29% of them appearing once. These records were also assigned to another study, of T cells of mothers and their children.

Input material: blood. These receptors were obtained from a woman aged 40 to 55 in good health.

The CDR3 sequence is CASRSGTRLTDTQYF. The CDR3 DNA reads TGTGCCAGCAGATCCGGGACCAGGCTCACAGATACGCAGTATTTT. J is TRBJ2-3 and V is TRBV12-3 or TRBV12-4; perhaps D is TRBD1 or TRBD2 (5 bases each). The CDR3 contains 15 residues. V gave up 6 bases and J gave up 2 bases, with 15 bases separating them.

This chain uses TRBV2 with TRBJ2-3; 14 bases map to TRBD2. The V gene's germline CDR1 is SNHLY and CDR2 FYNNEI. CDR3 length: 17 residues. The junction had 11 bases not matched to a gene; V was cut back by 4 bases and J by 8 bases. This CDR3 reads CASSGGLAGAGAGTQYF. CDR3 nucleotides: TGTGCCAGCAGTGGGGGACTAGCGGGGGCGGGAGCAGGTACGCAGTATTTT.

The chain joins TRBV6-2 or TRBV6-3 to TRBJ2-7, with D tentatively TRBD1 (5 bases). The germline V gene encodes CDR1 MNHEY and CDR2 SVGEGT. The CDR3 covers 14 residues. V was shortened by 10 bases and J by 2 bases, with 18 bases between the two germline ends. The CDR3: CATRWGRPPYEQYF. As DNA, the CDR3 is TGTGCCACTCGGTGGGGCAGGCCGCCCTACGAGCAGTACTTC.

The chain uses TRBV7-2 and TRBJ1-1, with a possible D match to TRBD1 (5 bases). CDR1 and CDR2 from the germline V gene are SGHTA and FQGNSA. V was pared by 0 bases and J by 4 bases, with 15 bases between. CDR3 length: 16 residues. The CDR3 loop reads CTSSLAGGQGRTEAFF. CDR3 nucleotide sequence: TGTACCAGCAGCTTAGCGGGCGGGCAGGGACGCACTGAAGCTTTCTTT. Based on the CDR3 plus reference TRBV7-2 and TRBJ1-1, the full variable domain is GAGVSQSPSNKVTEKGKDVELRCDPISGHTALYWYRQSLGQGLEFLIYFQGNSAPDKSGLPSDRFSAERTGGSVSTLTIQRTQQEDSAVYLCTSSLAGGQGRTEAFFGQGTRLTVV.

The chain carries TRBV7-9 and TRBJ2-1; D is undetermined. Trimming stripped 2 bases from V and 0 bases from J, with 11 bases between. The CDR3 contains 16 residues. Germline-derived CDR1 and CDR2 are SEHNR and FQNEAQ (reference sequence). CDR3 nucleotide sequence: TGTGCCAGCAGCTTAACCAACCCGAGCTCCTACAATGAGCAGTTCTTC. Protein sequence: CASSLTNPSSYNEQFF.

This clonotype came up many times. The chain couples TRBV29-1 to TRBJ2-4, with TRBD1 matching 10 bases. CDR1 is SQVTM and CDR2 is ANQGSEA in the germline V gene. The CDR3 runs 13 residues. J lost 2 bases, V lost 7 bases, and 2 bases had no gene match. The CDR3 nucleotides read TGCAGCGGACAGGGGGCATCCAAAAACATTCAGTACTTC. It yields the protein CSGQGASKNIQYF.

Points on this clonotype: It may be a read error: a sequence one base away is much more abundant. DNA for the CDR3: TGCGCCGGCAGCCGGGAAGCAGATACGCAGTATTTT. Translation gives CAGSREADTQYF. The chain uses TRBV5-1 and TRBJ2-3; weak D call: TRBD2 (5 bases). The CDR3 length is 12 residues. Germline V lookup: CDR1 SGHRS, CDR2 YFSETQ.

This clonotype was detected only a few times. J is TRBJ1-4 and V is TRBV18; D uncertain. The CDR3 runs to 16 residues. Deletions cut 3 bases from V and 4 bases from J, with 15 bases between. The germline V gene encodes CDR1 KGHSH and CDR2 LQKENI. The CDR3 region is CASSPERSSHNEKLFF. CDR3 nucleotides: TGTGCCAGCTCACCCGAAAGGTCCAGCCATAATGAAAAACTGTTTTTT.